The T cell receptor (beta chain) described here comes from a study of blood T cell repertoires in COVID-19. Whole-study context: The samples span acute and convalescent COVID-19 from the United States, Italy and Spain. T cells, B-cell-depleted T cells, or PBMCs provided the cDNA or gDNA that served as material.

In the study's own analysis: Amplified reference gene primers provided the basis for estimating nucleated cell counts. The protocol was immunoSEQ multiplex PCR, while the TCRdb copy is restricted to in-frame clones and leaves out a portion. V, J and clone size are those of that table, while D and trimming were read from the DNA. Of about 190,000 clones in the sample, about three quarters were seen once. The sample comprised peripheral blood. The TCR originated in a woman of 80 years or more with active or convalescent COVID-19.

The CDR3 DNA reads as TGTGCCAGCAGCTTCTCGACAGGGGGACATAAGAACTATGGCTACACCTTC. Translating gives CASSFSTGGHKNYGYTF. V gene TRBV7-8 combines with J gene TRBJ1-2, with TRBD1 matching over 9 bases. The CDR3 runs 17 residues. The V and J ends lost 3 bases and 2 bases, in that order; junction bases with no gene match: 10. Germline V gene lookup returns CDR1 SGHVS and CDR2 FQNEAQ.